The rows below give T cell receptor beta chains drawn from one sample of a study of T-cell memory formation after mild COVID-19. TCRdb redid the calling of the 5' RACE reads with MiXCR, one entry per CDR3 protein. The top ten clones hold more than 2% of a sample with about 250,000 distinct CDR3 sequences, 15% of them seen once. The sequencing sample was made of PBMCs or a T cell subset sorted from them (not recorded which). Receptor source: an adult woman who had mild COVID-19 (a few samples of this study predate the infection). Cell type and time point are not known. Each CDR3 is given without its conserved first and last residue. Fields, in order: J gene, V gene, clone size, CDR3 protein. Size values are once, few and many counts, or a class for expanded clones, and some rows have none.

TRBJ1-1 TRBV6-5 few ASRGLMVNTEAF
TRBJ2-1 TRBV11-3 NA ASSPTYGNEQF
TRBJ2-2 TRBV20-1 few SAGGNTGELF
TRBJ2-1 TRBV12-3/TRBV12-4 few ASTIGQNEQF
TRBJ2-5 TRBV24-1 few ATSNGGLETQY
TRBJ1-1 TRBV20-1 NA SATPTGRNTEAF
TRBJ1-2 TRBV24-1 few ATSSDGYT
TRBJ2-6 TRBV4-1 many ASSQVGRTVSGANVLT
TRBJ1-1 TRBV7-9 NA ASSFTDRATEAF
TRBJ2-3 TRBV7-9 NA ASSLVRRQGVADTQY
TRBJ1-2 TRBV24-1 NA ATSDRSGGYGYT
TRBJ2-1 TRBV5-1 NA ASSLEAGQGNNEQF
TRBJ2-3 TRBV5-4 NA ASSQKTGTSRTDTQY
TRBJ2-7 TRBV5-1 few ASSLAVGYEQY
TRBJ2-5 TRBV5-1 few ATSEGYTQGGQY
TRBJ1-2 TRBV11-2 few ASSQTGRHGYT
TRBJ2-3 TRBV7-9 few ASSRAGDRAADTQY
TRBJ2-3 TRBV24-1 few ATSESLAGDTDTQY
TRBJ2-7 TRBV30 many ASEPGLAGSTGYEQY
TRBJ2-3 TRBV15 few ATSMRQTSTDTQY
TRBJ2-2 TRBV5-4 NA ASSLVRLAGEAGELF
TRBJ2-7 TRBV29-1 NA SVRDSLPYEQY
TRBJ1-4 TRBV18 NA ASSPRDIVSNEKLF
TRBJ2-6 TRBV3-1 NA AIRLRTAGSGANVLT
TRBJ1-1 TRBV3-1 few ASSKRPGQNTEAF
TRBJ2-3 TRBV5-1 many ASSWSGGSTDTQY
TRBJ1-2 TRBV12-3/TRBV12-4 few ASSLSLGTGKDYT
TRBJ2-7 TRBV7-8 few ASSQTSGQSYEQY
TRBJ1-2 TRBV6-1 NA ASSEVGSDGYT
TRBJ2-7 TRBV7-6 few ASSLGLAGEQY
TRBJ2-1 TRBV5-1 NA ASSLRPPTDDHLHNEQF
TRBJ1-4 TRBV12-3/TRBV12-4 NA ASSKMENEKLF
TRBJ2-7 TRBV24-1 few ATSDPSRQGAYEQY
TRBJ2-2 TRBV5-1 many ASSLWGTSSIGELF
TRBJ2-7 TRBV18 NA ASSPGLADSYEQY
TRBJ2-1 TRBV6-2/TRBV6-3 NA ASSYTGLVSPSQF
TRBJ1-1 TRBV6-5 NA ASSDRGNTEAF
TRBJ2-7 TRBV5-1 many ASSGTGVLYEQY
TRBJ2-2 TRBV29-1 few SVGDRGRSGELF
TRBJ1-1 TRBV6-2/TRBV6-3 NA ASSPARVKNTEAF
TRBJ2-5 TRBV28 few ASSVAGGMETQY
TRBJ2-1 TRBV12-3/TRBV12-4 NA ASSLKFSNQRF
TRBJ2-3 TRBV7-8 NA ASSFLGLAGTDTQY
TRBJ2-5 TRBV7-9 few ASTTPGGETQY
TRBJ2-7 TRBV7-9 NA ASSLGRGPHEQY
TRBJ1-4 TRBV12-3/TRBV12-4 few ASSRDLNEKLF
TRBJ2-7 TRBV2 NA ASTGPGLAGYKEQY
TRBJ2-3 TRBV4-3 few ASSPQALVSGTDTQY
TRBJ2-1 TRBV7-2 NA ASSLIVNVGNEQF
TRBJ2-3 TRBV4-3 few ASSQDRASPDTQY
TRBJ1-1 TRBV6-1 NA ASRGARGVAEAF
TRBJ1-2 TRBV12-3/TRBV12-4 few ASSSVKPALYGYT
TRBJ2-2 TRBV4-1 once ASSLRTEGTGELF
TRBJ1-1 TRBV25-1 few ASSVRGRARGTEAF
TRBJ1-2 TRBV18 few ASSPKPGQGRNYGYT
TRBJ2-5 TRBV7-2 few ASSKDREGTQY
TRBJ2-2 TRBV27 NA ASPTGELF
TRBJ2-7 TRBV4-3 NA ASSQLLGHLYEQY
TRBJ2-7 TRBV7-2 NA ASSFQGALGEQY